The T cell receptor beta chain described here comes from a study of T cell repertoires in cytomegalovirus infection. General study points: Adding up the frequency of public TCR beta families identified people who carried CMV plus the relevant HLA. HLA-C-restricted CMV clonotypes gave the most frequent clonotype in two of eight donors.

The table lists this clonotype with a few counts. Its antigen is as yet unknown. CDR1 and CDR2 (germline): MGHRA, YSYEKL. CDR3 length equals 13 residues. The V gene lost 0 bases and the J gene lost 7 bases, with 7 bases spanning the gap. TCRdb reanalysed the reads using MiXCR and keeps one entry per CDR3 protein. Of approximately 500,000 distinct CDR3 sequences listed, 15% to 20% are singletons. This TCR was recovered from a human donor in good health (CMV status not recorded). Some clones in this sample may be carry-over from other donors' samples. V is TRBV4-1 and J is TRBJ2-1, with unresolved D. What was sequenced was CD8+ T cells from PBMCs. CDR3 protein: CASSQDVGNEQFF. CDR3 nucleotides: TGCGCCAGCAGCCAAGATGTGGGAAATGAGCAGTTCTTC.